The sequence of this T cell receptor beta chain was determined in a study of T cell changes during pregnancy in multiple sclerosis. V shed 5 bases and J shed 4 bases, with 13 bases lying between them. Germline-derived CDR1 and CDR2 are MNHEY and SMNVEV (reference sequence). This CDR3 has 14 amino acids. Using immunoSEQ multiplex PCR, the repertoire was profiled, and TCRdb retains in-frame clones only, with some absent. The profile shows some 64,000 clones, roughly 90% of them singletons. This chain connects TRBV27 to TRBJ2-3, with D perhaps matching TRBD2 (5 bases). Here the sequenced sample was peripheral blood, taken in the first trimester of pregnancy. This clonotype originated in a female donor in good health, enrolled as a control in a pregnancy study. CDR3 sequence reads: CASSRAGGPDTQYF. The CDR3 DNA sequence: TGTGCCAGCAGTCGGGCAGGAGGCCCAGATACGCAGTATTTT.